The present TCR beta chain was sequenced within a study of follicular helper T cells after annual influenza vaccination. Regarding time point: 2015-2016 season, pre-vaccination. Before and after seasonal inactivated influenza vaccination, adults gave blood for sorting CD4 subsets for sequencing. ICOS+CD38+ and ICOS-CD38- fractions were sorted from non-naive CD4+CXCR5+PD-1+ cells. Germline values: CDR1 SNHLY, CDR2 FYNNEI. The CDR3 runs 14 residues. Trimming stripped 8 bases from V and 7 bases from J, with 21 bases between. Data came from immunoSEQ multiplex PCR; TCRdb stores just in-frame clones and leaves some out. The sample lists around 9,600 clones; about 84% were seen once. Study results and caveats: Plasmablast frequency change correlated with clonality change in ICOS+CD38+ cTfh. Yearly vaccinations repeatedly recalled conserved clonotypes in ICOS+CD38+ cTfh.

A remark on this clone: Its antigen remains unidentified.

This chain links TRBV2 with TRBJ2-7; D is perhaps TRBD2 (7 bases). The origin of this receptor is an adult who received the influenza vaccine. The sample here was CXCR5+ CD38- circulating T follicular helper cells from blood, taken on the day of influenza vaccination. Subset reported: circulating Tfh, non-naive CD4+CXCR5+PD-1+ (ICOS+CD38+ or ICOS-CD38-). The CDR3 DNA reads as TGTGCCAGCGGAAGGGGGGGGACTACCCCTGAGCAGTACTTC. Amino acids: CASGRGGTTPEQYF.